These 27 T cell receptor beta chains originate from one sample sequenced in a study of beta chain features in type 1 diabetes. These receptors have no known antigen. Sequenced material consisted of expressed TCRB transcripts (all of the isolated RNA was reverse transcribed). The repertoire was sequenced with immunoSEQ multiplex PCR; TCRdb's copy has only in-frame clones and lacks some. The sample has about 240,000 clones; over 11% are singletons. Study observations and caveats: For Type 1 diabetes patients, all four CD4+ subsets carried TCRB CDR3s that were moderately but significantly shorter.

The sequenced sample was naive CD4+ T cells from blood. Source of these receptors: a man younger than 45 with type 1 diabetes.

This clone was found a few times. V is TRBV5-1 and J is TRBJ2-1; a possible D gene is TRBD2 (5 bases). The CDR3 is 15 residues long. The germline V gene encodes CDR1 SGHRS and CDR2 YFSETQ. V was trimmed by 2 bases and J by 2 bases, leaving 11 bases between them. The CDR3 protein is CASSFGSSAYNEQFF. For the CDR3, the DNA is TGCGCCAGCAGCTTTGGGAGTAGCGCCTACAATGAGCAGTTCTTC.

In this sample, this clone turned up a few times. V and J are TRBV27 and TRBJ2-1; TRBD2 aligns across 10 bases. Per the germline V gene, CDR1 is MNHEY and CDR2 is SMNVEV (reference sequence). CDR3 length: 17 amino acids. V was clipped by 1 base and J by 2 bases; unmatched bases: 5. As DNA, the CDR3 is TGTGCCAGCAGTTTATTAGCGGGAGGTTCCCCCTACAATGAGCAGTTCTTC. This encodes CASSLLAGGSPYNEQFF.

This clone was counted between two and nine times. This CDR3 is CASSQAGENEQFF. The DNA of the CDR3 is TGCGCCAGCAGCCAGGCAGGGGAGAATGAGCAGTTCTTC. The chain links TRBV5-1 to TRBJ2-1; perhaps TRBD1 as D (6 bases). Germline V CDR1 and CDR2: SGHRS, YFSETQ. Trimming shortened V by 4 bases and J by 7 bases, and 12 bases separated the two germline ends. This CDR3 is built from 13 residues.

The sample holds a few counts of this clone. CDR3 sequence: CASSQLLASQETQYF. DNA of the CDR3: TGTGCCAGCAGCCAACTACTAGCGAGCCAAGAGACCCAGTACTTC. The J gene is TRBJ2-5, the V gene TRBV14; 7 bases align to TRBD2. This CDR3 is 15 amino acids long. Germline V gives CDR1 SGHDN, CDR2 FVKESK. Trimming at V came to 2 bases and at J to 1 base, leaving 4 bases not matched to a gene.

The chain couples TRBV7-9 to TRBJ2-3, with 8 nucleotides matching TRBD2. The CDR3 is 16 residues long. J was trimmed by 6 bases and V by 1 base; bases with no gene match: 9. In germline, CDR1 is SEHNR, CDR2 FQNEAQ (reference sequence). CDR3 nucleotide sequence: TGTGCCAGCAGCTTAGGCCTCGGGGGGGCCTCGGATACGCAGTATTTT. Amino acid sequence: CASSLGLGGASDTQYF.

The chain carries TRBV7-9 and TRBJ2-3, with TRBD2 matching over 12 bases. Germline trimming cut 4 bases from V and 4 bases from J; bases unmatched to any gene: 9. This CDR3 has 17 residues. CDR1 is SEHNR, CDR2 FQNEAQ, per germline (reference sequence). CDR3 in amino acids: CASSSPLAGGPADTQYF. Written as DNA, the CDR3 is TGTGCCAGCAGCTCCCCTCTAGCGGGAGGGCCCGCAGATACGCAGTATTTT. The variable domain in full, completed from reference TRBV7-9 and TRBJ2-3, reads DTGVSQNPRHKITKRGQNVTFRCDPISEHNRLYWYRQTLGQGPEFLTYFQNEAQLEKSRLLSDRFSAERPKGSFSTLEIQRTEQGDSAMYLCASSSPLAGGPADTQYFGPGTRLTVL.

V and J are TRBV18 and TRBJ2-2; D may be TRBD1 (5 bases). Germline V gene sequence: CDR1 KGHSH, CDR2 LQKENI. The CDR3 contains 15 residues. V lost 3 bases and J 0 bases, leaving 8 bases between the germline ends. The CDR3 region is CASSPTGANTGELFF. DNA for the CDR3: TGTGCCAGCTCACCCACAGGAGCGAACACCGGGGAGCTGTTTTTT.

The rearrangement joins TRBV19 to TRBJ2-5; TRBD1 agrees at 7 bases. Germline V lookup: CDR1 LNHDA, CDR2 SQIVND (reference sequence). This CDR3 has 15 residues. Losses at the gene ends were 0 bases for V and 7 bases for J; bases not matched to a gene: 8. CDR3 sequence: CASSIDRDRGGTQYF. The CDR3, as DNA: TGTGCCAGTAGTATAGATCGGGACAGAGGAGGGACCCAGTACTTC.

This clone was seen just once. The V gene is TRBV25-1, the J gene TRBJ2-3, with 9 nucleotides matching TRBD2. The CDR3 is 14 residues long. Trimming took 5 bases from V and 0 from J; bases not matched to a gene: 0. Germline V lookup: CDR1 MGHDK, CDR2 SYGVNS. CDR3 bases: TGTGCCAGCAGTCTAGCGGGGAGCACAGATACGCAGTATTTT. Translated, it gives CASSLAGSTDTQYF.

The chain has TRBV4-2 and TRBJ1-2; 8 bases are a match to TRBD1. This CDR3 has 15 residues. The germline gives CDR1 LGHNA, CDR2 YNFKEQ. V lost 4 bases to trimming and J lost 6 bases; unmatched junction nucleotides: 10. The CDR3 loop is CASSLIGQGHNGYTF. The CDR3 DNA follows: TGTGCCAGCAGCCTAATAGGACAGGGTCATAATGGCTACACCTTC.

This chain connects TRBV6-6 to TRBJ1-5; D is possibly TRBD1 (6 bases). The CDR3 length is 13 residues. V dropped 7 bases and J dropped 2 bases, with 9 bases sitting between them. The V gene's germline CDR1 is MNHNY and CDR2 SVGAGI (reference sequence). The CDR3 reads CASKQGGNQPQHF. The CDR3 DNA reads as TGTGCCAGCAAACAGGGAGGCAATCAGCCCCAGCATTTT.

The rearrangement links TRBV7-6 to TRBJ1-6; 12 nucleotides agree with TRBD1. The CDR3 is made up of 15 amino acids. Trimming took 5 bases from V and 7 from J; bases not matched to a gene: 3. CDR1 and CDR2 from the germline V gene are SGHVS and FNYEAQ. CDR3 sequence reads: CASSTGTGGNSPLHF. In DNA form, the CDR3 reads TGTGCCAGCAGCACCGGGACAGGGGGCAATTCACCCCTCCACTTT.

The chain employs TRBV5-1 and TRBJ1-6; 7 bases match TRBD1. This CDR3 is 14 amino acids long. Germline trimming cut 0 bases from V and 8 bases from J; bases unmatched to any gene: 2. Germline CDR1 SGHRS, CDR2 YFSETQ. CDR3 DNA sequence: TGCGCCAGCAGCTTGGGGCAGGGGGATTCACCCCTCCACTTT. Encoded protein: CASSLGQGDSPLHF. The variable domain in full, completed from reference TRBV5-1 and TRBJ1-6, reads KAGVTQTPRYLIKTRGQQVTLSCSPISGHRSVSWYQQTPGQGLQFLFEYFSETQRNKGNFPGRFSGRQFSNSRSEMNVSTLELGDSALYLCASSLGQGDSPLHFGNGTRLTVT.

The rearrangement uses TRBV9 and TRBJ1-2, with 7 bases that match TRBD1. The length of the CDR3 is 16 residues. Trimming cost V 0 bases and J 1 base; bases outside gene matches: 6. Germline assignment: CDR1 SGDLS and CDR2 YYNGEE. The CDR3 reads CASSVDRTGRNYGYTF. The DNA for the CDR3 is TGTGCCAGCAGCGTAGATAGGACAGGCCGTAACTATGGCTACACCTTC. The whole variable domain, remainder taken from reference TRBV9 and TRBJ1-2, is DSGVTQTPKHLITATGQRVTLRCSPRSGDLSVYWYQQSLDQGLQFLIQYYNGEERAKGNILERFSAQQFPDLHSELNLSSLELGDSALYFCASSVDRTGRNYGYTFGSGTRLTVV.

The chain carries TRBV19 and TRBJ2-6; no firm D call. Germline CDR1 LNHDA, CDR2 SQIVND (reference sequence). V was trimmed by 8 bases and J by 2 bases, leaving 10 bases between them. There are 14 residues in the CDR3. This chain's CDR3 is CASGEQTGANVLTF. The CDR3 DNA follows: TGTGCCAGTGGAGAGCAAACTGGGGCCAACGTCCTGACTTTC.

The J gene is TRBJ2-5, the V gene TRBV7-8; possible D gene TRBD1, 5 bases. Looked up from germline, CDR1 is SGHVS and CDR2 is FQNEAQ. The V end lost 0 bases, the J end lost 5 bases, and 13 bases lay between the germline ends. The CDR3 sequence is 15 residues long. This CDR3 reads CASSLALAGQETQYF. For the CDR3, the DNA is TGTGCCAGCAGCTTAGCCCTTGCAGGGCAGGAGACCCAGTACTTC.

The gene calls are TRBV5-4 and TRBJ1-2; no firm D call. Germline loops: CDR1 SGHNT, CDR2 YYREEE (reference sequence). CDR3 size: 15 residues. With 3 bases removed from V and 6 bases from J, the gap between germline ends came to 18 bases. In nucleotides, the CDR3 is TGTGCCAGCAGCTCCCGGAGGACGGCTCGGGATGGCTACACCTTC. Translating gives CASSSRRTARDGYTF.

This clone was recorded a few times. The J gene is TRBJ2-7, the V gene TRBV5-1; D is perhaps TRBD2 (6 bases). The germline V gene has CDR1 SGHRS and CDR2 YFSETQ. V lost 1 base and J 2 bases, leaving 16 bases between the germline ends. The CDR3 has 16 residues. CDR3 residues: CASSLFPTGETYEQYF. In DNA form, the CDR3 reads TGCGCCAGCAGCTTGTTCCCCACGGGGGAGACCTACGAGCAGTACTTC.

This clone was seen only a few times. This chain uses TRBV7-2 with TRBJ2-7; 11 bases are a match to TRBD1. Trimming at V came to 5 bases and at J to 3 bases, leaving 6 bases not matched to a gene. The CDR3 is made up of 15 amino acids. Per the germline V gene, CDR1 is SGHTA and CDR2 is FQGNSA. The CDR3: CASSVGTGGVYEQYF. The CDR3 DNA reads TGTGCCAGCAGCGTGGGGACAGGGGGAGTCTACGAGCAGTACTTC.

This chain connects TRBV6-1 to TRBJ2-1; tentative D call: TRBD2 (5 bases). Germline V gene lookup returns CDR1 MNHNS and CDR2 SASEGT. The CDR3 runs 14 residues. V was shortened by 3 bases and J by 0 bases, with 6 bases between the two germline ends. CDR3 DNA: TGTGCCAGCAGTGAGGGGAGCTCCTACAATGAGCAGTTCTTC. This translates into CASSEGSSYNEQFF.

Only a few counts were recorded for this clone. The J gene is TRBJ2-3, the V gene TRBV5-1, with D possibly matching TRBD2 (5 bases). Trimming removed 0 bases from V and 5 bases from J, with 7 bases in between. Germline assignment: CDR1 SGHRS and CDR2 YFSETQ. CDR3 length: 13 residues. CDR3 loop: CASSLEGGDTQYF. DNA for the CDR3: TGCGCCAGCAGCTTGGAAGGAGGAGATACGCAGTATTTT.

This chain joins TRBV29-1 and TRBJ2-1; 8 bases match TRBD2. With 7 bases clipped from V and 8 bases from J, the junction kept 25 bases outside the gene matches. Germline V gene data show CDR1 as SQVTM and CDR2 as ANQGSEA. The CDR3 totals 18 residues. CDR3 in amino acids: CSGLRLSPGLDFRYEQFF. CDR3 nucleotides: TGCAGCGGGCTGCGTCTTTCGCCGGGACTAGATTTTAGATATGAGCAGTTCTTC.

The genes are TRBV2 and TRBJ1-5, with no clear D. The CDR3 extends over 15 amino acids. Germline-derived CDR1 and CDR2 are SNHLY and FYNNEI. Between the trimmed V and J ends, which lost 0 bases and 7 bases, there was a span of 13 bases. The CDR3 DNA sequence: TGTGCCAGCAGTGAAGCATCATCGGGAGGGCAGCCCCAGCATTTT. This encodes CASSEASSGGQPQHF.

The table lists this clone with a few counts. The CDR3 region has the DNA TGCGCCAGCAGCCAAAATCCGGCGGCTAGCGGGTACCAAGAGACCCAGTACTTC. Protein: CASSQNPAASGYQETQYF. The gene calls are TRBV4-1 and TRBJ2-5; TRBD2 matches 8 bases. CDR1 is MGHRA, CDR2 YSYEKL, per germline. The CDR3 totals 18 residues. V shed 2 bases and J 0 bases; nucleotides not matched to a gene: 11.

To note about this clone: One junction end does not reproduce the germline sequence, and a read error may be involved. This rearrangement joins TRBV7-7 to TRBJ1-5; D is unclear. The CDR3 covers 13 residues. Germline lookup yields CDR1 SSHAT and CDR2 FNYEAQ (reference sequence). The chain's CDR3 is CASSLDPSQPQHF. The CDR3, as DNA: TGTGCTAGCAGCTTAGACCCGAGTCAGCCCCAGCATTTT.

This chain uses TRBV4-2 with TRBJ1-2; tentatively, D is TRBD1 (5 bases). Between the trimmed V and J ends, which lost 0 bases and 3 bases, there was a span of 14 bases. The CDR3 totals 16 residues. The V gene's germline CDR1 is LGHNA and CDR2 YNFKEQ. The CDR3: CASSQDLAGLDYGYTF. The CDR3 bases are TGTGCCAGCAGCCAAGATCTCGCAGGGTTAGACTATGGCTACACCTTC.

This clone was observed a handful of times. V usage is TRBV2 and J usage is TRBJ2-7; TRBD2 matches at 7 bases. V shed 7 bases, J shed 7 bases, and the junction held 13 bases outside the gene matches. Looked up from germline, CDR1 is SNHLY and CDR2 is FYNNEI. The CDR3 runs 14 residues. CDR3 nucleotide sequence: TGTGCCAGCACCCGGGCGGGAGATGTTGGTGAGCAGTACTTC. Its protein product is CASTRAGDVGEQYF.